The T cell receptor (beta chain) described here comes from a study of spatial heterogeneity in lung cancer. The CDR3 has 14 residues. The germline V gene encodes CDR1 DFQATT and CDR2 SNEGSKA (reference sequence). The junction had 8 bases not matched to a gene; V was cut back by 5 bases and J by 7 bases. Specified time point: sample taken at primary tumor resection. Researchers sequenced whole RNA taken from tumor, nontumor lung or frozen PBMC without sorting. One entry per CDR3 protein results from TCRdb running MiXCR on the 5' RACE reads. The sample shows more than 45,000 distinct CDR3 sequences, less than 6% of them seen only once. This clonotype has ten or more counts.

Sequences were derived from PBMCs, sampled at surgery. This chain links TRBV20-1 with TRBJ2-1; 10 positions agree with TRBD2. This TCR was sampled from a male donor with early-stage non-small cell lung cancer. CDR3 in DNA: TGCAGTGCTTCCAGCGGGAGGGCGAGTAATGAGCAGTTCTTC. Translation: CSASSGRASNEQFF.